The 26 T cell receptor beta chains below were found in one sample sequenced in a study of follicular helper T cells after annual influenza vaccination. Data came from immunoSEQ multiplex PCR; TCRdb stores just in-frame clones and leaves some out. The sample holds about 10,000 clones, approximately 81% seen once. Time point reported: 2015-2016 season, 7 days after influenza vaccination. The sequenced sample was CXCR5+ CD38- circulating T follicular helper cells from blood, obtained 7 days after influenza vaccination. Regarding subset: circulating Tfh, non-naive CD4+CXCR5+PD-1+ (ICOS+CD38+ or ICOS-CD38-). The receptors originated from an adult who received the influenza vaccine.

The chain employs TRBV5-5 and TRBJ2-1, with a weak D call TRBD2 (6 bases). The CDR3 is made up of 16 amino acids. Trimming cost V 4 bases and J 2 bases, with 16 bases left between them. The germline gives CDR1 SGHKS, CDR2 YYEKEE (reference sequence). The CDR3 region is CASSLALSTTYNEQFF. The CDR3 DNA sequence: TGTGCCAGCAGCCTAGCGCTAAGCACCACCTACAATGAGCAGTTCTTC.

The chain carries TRBV18 and TRBJ1-1; tentatively, D is TRBD1 (5 bases). Trimming removed 4 bases from V and 4 bases from J, with 19 bases in between. This CDR3 spans 16 amino acids. Germline-derived CDR1 and CDR2 are KGHSH and LQKENI. As DNA, the CDR3 is TGTGCCAGCTCACTAACCGCTACGGATGGGGGCACTGAAGCTTTCTTT. As protein: CASSLTATDGGTEAFF. Complete variable domain (other parts from reference TRBV18 and TRBJ1-1): NAGVMQNPRHLVRRRGQEARLRCSPMKGHSHVYWYRQLPEEGLKFMVYLQKENIIDESGMPKERFSAEFPKEGPSILRIQQVVRGDSAAYFCASSLTATDGGTEAFFGQGTRLTVV.

The chain links TRBV4-3 to TRBJ1-6; D not resolved. The CDR3 has 17 residues. Trimming removed 4 bases at V and 2 bases at J, with 15 bases between. Germline loops: CDR1 LGHNA, CDR2 YSLEER. The CDR3 region is CASSPGMVVTYNSPLHF. The CDR3 nucleotides read TGCGCCAGCAGCCCCGGGATGGTAGTAACCTATAATTCACCCCTCCACTTT.

This chain joins TRBV7-8 and TRBJ2-7, with TRBD1 matching over 7 bases. Germline V gene lookup returns CDR1 SGHVS and CDR2 FQNEAQ. Unmatched junction bases numbered 5, after V lost 0 bases and J lost 0 bases. This CDR3 is built from 16 residues. CDR3 nucleotide sequence: TGTGCCAGCAGCTTAGCGCAGGGGGTGTCCTCCTACGAGCAGTACTTC. Translation: CASSLAQGVSSYEQYF.

The chain carries TRBV4-3 and TRBJ1-2, with TRBD1 matching over 9 bases. This CDR3 has 17 amino acids. Germline CDR1 is LGHNA and CDR2 is YSLEER. V was pared by 0 bases and J by 7 bases, with 12 bases of the junction left unmatched. The DNA of the CDR3 is TGCGCCAGCAGCCAAGATAATGCGGTCGGACAGGGGTCTGGCTACACCTTC. Encoded protein: CASSQDNAVGQGSGYTF.

The J gene is TRBJ1-2, the V gene TRBV30; D gene unclear. The CDR3 length is 13 residues. V lost 1 base, J lost 8 bases, and 14 bases lay in between. Germline CDR1 is GTSNPN and CDR2 is SVGIG (reference sequence). CDR3 sequence: CAWSGPIVGGYTF. The CDR3 DNA follows: TGTGCCTGGAGTGGCCCCATAGTAGGGGGCTACACCTTC.

The chain combines TRBV27 with TRBJ1-1, with D uncertain. Trimming left V 0 bases short and J 11 bases short, with 16 bases between. The germline V gene encodes CDR1 MNHEY and CDR2 SMNVEV (reference sequence). This CDR3 is built from 14 residues. CDR3 in amino acids: CASSLSKTGSNAFF. CDR3 DNA: TGTGCCAGCAGTTTATCGAAGACGGGCTCTAACGCTTTCTTT.

The chain links TRBV30 to TRBJ1-6; 8 bases line up with TRBD1. The trim removed 7 bases at V and 7 bases at J, leaving 6 bases unmatched. Per the germline V gene, CDR1 is GTSNPN and CDR2 is SVGIG (reference sequence). CDR3 length: 13 residues. The CDR3 sequence: CASRTGTNSPLHF. The CDR3 DNA reads as TGTGCCTCCCGGACAGGGACGAATTCACCCCTCCACTTT.

This chain uses TRBV7-3 with TRBJ1-6; no firm D call. Germline CDR1 is SGHTA and CDR2 is FQGTGA. This CDR3 region has 15 residues. V was pared by 0 bases and J by 7 bases, with 10 bases between. This CDR3 is CASSLTRAENSPLHF. The CDR3 region has the DNA TGTGCCAGCAGCTTAACTAGGGCCGAAAATTCACCCCTCCACTTT.

The sample holds one count of this clone. The V call is TRBV30, the J call TRBJ1-6; 7 bases align to TRBD1. CDR3 size: 15 residues. Germline values: CDR1 GTSNPN, CDR2 SVGIG (reference sequence). The junction had 7 bases not matched to a gene; V was cut back by 2 bases and J by 6 bases. The CDR3 spells CAWSQRGLTNSPLHF. The DNA of the CDR3 is TGTGCCTGGAGTCAGAGGGGGCTAACTAATTCACCCCTCCACTTT.

The chain combines TRBV21-1 with TRBJ2-1; whether TRBD1, the table's D call, matches the DNA was not checked. TRBV21-1 is marked as a pseudogene. The CDR3 is made up of 16 amino acids. The CDR3 loop is CASSKGEGGSYNEQFF. The CDR3 bases are TGTGCCAGCAGCAAAGGCGAAGGGGGAAGCTACAATGAGCAGTTCTTC.

J is TRBJ1-4 and V is TRBV11-2; no definite D call. CDR3 length equals 16 residues. Trimming removed 0 bases at V and 6 bases at J, with 14 bases between. Germline V CDR1 and CDR2: SGHAT, FQNNGV. The CDR3 reads CASSLDAGEGDEKLFF. The CDR3 DNA sequence: TGTGCCAGCAGCTTAGATGCGGGCGAGGGTGATGAAAAACTGTTTTTT.

The J gene is TRBJ2-3, the V gene TRBV6-5; D is unresolved. Looked up from germline, CDR1 is MNHEY and CDR2 is SVGAGI. This CDR3 spans 11 amino acids. V was cut by 5 bases and J by 5 bases, with 5 bases left in between. The CDR3 DNA is TGTGCCAGCAGTGACGGAGATACGCAGTATTTT. This gives the protein CASSDGDTQYF.

The rearrangement uses TRBV10-1 and TRBJ2-2; 7 bases fit TRBD1. The CDR3 runs 13 residues. The V and J ends lost 4 bases and 6 bases, in that order; junction bases with no gene match: 2. Germline values: CDR1 WNHNN, CDR2 SYGVQD (reference sequence). DNA for the CDR3: TGCGCCAGCAGTGGGACAGGTTCCGGGGAGCTGTTTTTT. Amino acid sequence: CASSGTGSGELFF.

This chain links TRBV30 with TRBJ1-1, with D perhaps TRBD1 (6 bases). The CDR3 contains 11 residues. The germline CDR1 and CDR2 sequences are GTSNPN and SVGIG (reference sequence). Trimming took off 5 bases at V and 5 bases at J, with 9 bases between the two ends. The CDR3 region has the DNA TGTGCCTGGGGAAGGGGGACTGAAGCTTTCTTT. It specifies CAWGRGTEAFF.

J is TRBJ1-5 and V is TRBV19; TRBD1 matches at 10 bases. The germline V gene encodes CDR1 LNHDA and CDR2 SQIVND (reference sequence). J lost 6 bases, V lost 3 bases, and 2 bases had no gene match. The CDR3 is 14 residues long. The CDR3 spells CASSIGTGAQPQHF. The CDR3, as DNA: TGTGCCAGTAGTATTGGGACAGGGGCTCAGCCCCAGCATTTT.

The genes are TRBV9 and TRBJ2-7; a possible D gene is TRBD1 (5 bases). This CDR3 region has 13 residues. The germline CDR1 and CDR2 sequences are SGDLS and YYNGEE. V lost 0 bases, J lost 1 base, and 5 bases lay in between. The CDR3 region is CASSVEGSYEQYF. CDR3 in DNA: TGTGCCAGCAGCGTAGAGGGGTCCTACGAGCAGTACTTC. The full variable domain, in which reference TRBV9 and TRBJ2-7 provide the parts outside the CDR3, is DSGVTQTPKHLITATGQRVTLRCSPRSGDLSVYWYQQSLDQGLQFLIQYYNGEERAKGNILERFSAQQFPDLHSELNLSSLELGDSALYFCASSVEGSYEQYFGPGTRLTVT.

This chain joins TRBV25-1 and TRBJ2-1; TRBD2 agrees at 12 bases. The CDR3 consists of 15 residues. Germline V CDR1 and CDR2: MGHDK, SYGVNS. With V trimmed by 2 bases and J by 10 bases, 6 bases remained unmatched. The CDR3 here is CASSELAGGPGEQFF. The CDR3 DNA reads TGTGCCAGCAGTGAACTAGCGGGGGGGCCTGGGGAGCAGTTCTTC.

A note on this clone: A read error may account for a junction end that differs from germline. V is TRBV10-1 and J is TRBJ2-4; D gene unclear. The V gene's germline CDR1 is WNHNN and CDR2 SYGVQD (reference sequence). The CDR3 totals 14 residues. CDR3 DNA: TGCGCCAGCAGTCAGTCCGGGCTTCAAAACATTCAGTACTTC. Protein: CASSQSGLQNIQYF.

The rearrangement links TRBV11-1 to TRBJ2-7; a weak D match, TRBD2 (7 bases). V lost 1 base, J lost 1 base, and 14 bases lay in between. Germline CDR1 is SGHAT and CDR2 is FQDESV (reference sequence). The CDR3 is 16 residues long. The CDR3 coding sequence is TGTGCCAGCAGCTTAGACCGGGGGGCCTTATCCTACGAGCAGTACTTC. Its protein is CASSLDRGALSYEQYF.

V and J are TRBV6-5 and TRBJ1-2; unclear D gene. Germline V gene sequence: CDR1 MNHEY, CDR2 SVGAGI. The CDR3 has 14 amino acids. The V gene lost 7 bases and the J gene lost 4 bases, with 16 bases spanning the gap. The CDR3 sequence is CASKFSGKFYGYTF. The CDR3 nucleotides read TGTGCCAGCAAATTTTCGGGCAAATTCTATGGCTACACCTTC.

The chain combines TRBV7-6 with TRBJ1-2; a possible D gene is TRBD1 (6 bases). The CDR3 runs to 13 residues. Germline loops: CDR1 SGHVS, CDR2 FNYEAQ. With 5 bases removed from V and 6 bases from J, the gap between germline ends came to 13 bases. The CDR3 spells CASSDRGQDGYTF. CDR3 nucleotides: TGTGCCAGCAGCGACCGGGGGCAGGATGGCTACACCTTC.

Of note for this clone: Germline and junction disagree at one end, which may indicate a read error. The chain links TRBV9 to TRBJ2-2, with TRBD2 matching 13 bases. The CDR3 is 16 residues long. CDR1 is SGDLS, CDR2 YYNGEE, per germline. CDR3 residues: CASTMGLAGKHRGAVF. CDR3 bases: TGTGCCAGCACCATGGGACTAGCGGGGAAGCACCGGGGAGCTGTTTTT.

The chain employs TRBV4-3 and TRBJ2-7; TRBD2 is a possible D gene (5 bases). Trimming cost V 0 bases and J 0 bases, with 12 bases left between them. Looked up from germline, CDR1 is LGHNA and CDR2 is YSLEER. This CDR3 has 16 amino acids. The CDR3 spells CASSQDLTGSSYEQYF. The DNA of the CDR3 is TGCGCCAGCAGCCAAGATCTCACGGGGAGCTCCTACGAGCAGTACTTC.

The chain carries TRBV9 and TRBJ1-6; D is ambiguous. This CDR3 comprises 13 residues. CDR1 and CDR2 from the germline V gene are SGDLS and YYNGEE. Between the trimmed V and J ends, which lost 0 bases and 7 bases, there was a span of 5 bases. The CDR3 DNA is TGTGCCAGCAGCGTAGGACCGAATTCACCCCTCCACTTT. Translation gives CASSVGPNSPLHF.

This chain uses TRBV4-3 with TRBJ1-1, with a weak D call TRBD1 (6 bases). Germline CDR1 reads LGHNA; CDR2 reads YSLEER. Trimming took 3 bases from V and 2 from J, leaving 19 bases between them. CDR3 length: 17 amino acids. The CDR3 DNA is TGCGCCAGCAGCCAGGCCTGGGGCAGGGGTGTTAACACTGAAGCTTTCTTT. This translates into CASSQAWGRGVNTEAFF.